Listed below are T cell receptor beta chains from one sample, sequenced in a study of T cells after yellow fever vaccination. TCRdb re-analysed the 5' RACE reads in MiXCR, keeping a single row per CDR3 protein. The repertoire holds 610,000 or so distinct CDR3 sequences, with 12% as singletons. This specimen consisted of PBMCs, obtained on the day of the yellow fever booster vaccination. These receptors came from a man aged 25 to 45 who received the YFV17D yellow fever vaccine. Each CDR3 is given with its conserved first and last residue. A D gene is named only where the DNA matches it firmly. Size is omitted from some rows. Given values are once, few, many or a class for expanded clones.

clone_size	v_call	d_call	j_call	cdr3_aa	cdr3_nt
few	TRBV2	NA	TRBJ2-5	CASTQSDYQETQYF	TGTGCCAGCACCCAATCGGACTACCAAGAGACCCAGTACTTC
many	TRBV5-1	NA	TRBJ1-1	CASSRDENTEAFF	TGCGCCAGCAGCAGGGATGAGAACACTGAAGCTTTCTTT
NA	TRBV7-2	TRBD2	TRBJ2-7	CASSSAAGEKYF	TGTGCCAGCAGCTCGGCAGCGGGAGAGAAGTACTTC
few	TRBV4-2	TRBD2	TRBJ2-3	CASSPILGGSGNPDTQYF	TGTGCCAGCAGCCCTATCCTTGGTGGTAGCGGGAACCCAGATACGCAGTATTTT
few	TRBV23-1	TRBD1	TRBJ1-5	CASSQYTRDRLFCNQPQHF	TGCGCCAGCAGTCAATACACCCGGGACAGGCTCTTCTGCAATCAGCCCCAGCATTTT
NA	TRBV20-1	TRBD1	TRBJ2-7	CSAYQGARNEQYF	TGCAGTGCTTACCAGGGGGCTAGGAACGAGCAGTACTTC
NA	TRBV3-1	NA	TRBJ2-7	CASRLGEREQYF	TGTGCCAGCAGGTTGGGAGAACGCGAGCAGTACTTC
few	TRBV3-1	NA	TRBJ2-2	CASSQDGLTGELFF	TGTGCCAGCAGCCAAGATGGACTCACCGGGGAGCTGTTTTTT
NA	TRBV4-3	NA	TRBJ2-3	CASSLRVAHDTQYF	TGCGCCAGCAGCCTCAGGGTTGCGCACGATACGCAGTATTTT
NA	TRBV6-5	NA	TRBJ1-1	CASSYSSAPGGTEAFF	TGTGCCAGCAGTTACTCGAGCGCGCCCGGGGGCACTGAAGCTTTCTTT